This TCR beta chain appears in the sequencing data of a study of blood T cell repertoires in COVID-19. Study-wide context: Some COVID-19 samples were acute and others convalescent; all came from the United States, Italy and Spain.

This clone has a single count. The protocol was immunoSEQ multiplex PCR, while the TCRdb copy is restricted to in-frame clones and leaves out a portion. This sample has 200,000 to 300,000 clones; 75% to 95% occur once, and the top ten carry approximately 2.6%. CDR1 is SEHNR, CDR2 FQNEAQ, per germline (reference sequence). V gave up 5 bases and J gave up 8 bases, with 7 bases separating them. CDR3 size: 11 residues. Material: peripheral blood. The receptor comes from a person aged 18 to 30 with COVID-19, enrolled during active disease. The chain joins TRBV7-9 to TRBJ2-1, with D possibly TRBD2 on 6 matching bases. CDR3: CASSPGDEQFF. In nucleotides, the CDR3 is TGTGCCAGCAGCCCGGGGGATGAGCAGTTCTTC.